This T cell receptor beta chain was documented in a study of shared clonotypes between healthy human individuals. Some 30,000 T cell genomes (roughly 220 ng DNA) went into each sorted-subset replicate. Profiling relied on immunoSEQ multiplex PCR, and the TCRdb table lists in-frame clones only, not all of them. The table lists approximately 340,000 clones, around 79% of them singletons, with roughly 10% in the top ten. The CDR3 runs to 13 residues. Unmatched junction bases numbered 2, after V lost 3 bases and J lost 5 bases. In germline, CDR1 is ENHRY, CDR2 SYGVKD. The J gene is TRBJ2-7, the V gene TRBV10-3; the match to TRBD1 covers 9 bases. Material: memory CD4+ T cells sorted from blood. As to subset: CD45RA-negative fraction. The TCR was taken from a man aged 25-45 years in good health. This CDR3 is CAISEGTGNEQYF. CDR3 nucleotide sequence: TGTGCCATCAGTGAAGGGACAGGGAACGAGCAGTACTTC.